This is a list of T cell receptor beta chains from one sample in a study of T-cell reconstitution after alpha-beta-depleted transplantation in children. TCRdb fed the PCR reads into MiXCR, producing one record per CDR3 protein. The sample comprises fewer than 550,000 distinct CDR3 sequences, about a tenth of which are singletons, and over 4.5% rests with the top ten. The source was PBMCs from the stem cell graft donor, collected from the stem cell graft. These receptors all stem from a human donor who donated a stem cell graft to a child with acute myeloid leukemia. Both conserved end residues are part of each CDR3. A D gene is named only where the DNA matches it firmly. The size field is filled for only some rows; it gives once, few, many or a size class.

cdr3_aa,cdr3_nt,clone_size,v_call,j_call,d_call
CASSADSGDGELFF,TGTGCCAGCAGTGCCGATAGCGGGGACGGGGAGCTGTTTTTT,.,TRBV6-4,TRBJ2-2,TRBD2
CASSFQENTEAFF,TGCGCCAGCAGCTTTCAGGAGAACACTGAAGCTTTCTTT,few,TRBV5-1,TRBJ1-1,.
CASSSSDRGVEQFF,TGTGCCAGCAGTTCATCGGACAGGGGGGTTGAGCAGTTCTTC,many,TRBV27,TRBJ2-1,TRBD1
CSVGQGGTDTQYF,TGCAGCGTTGGACAGGGGGGCACAGATACGCAGTATTTT,many,TRBV29-1,TRBJ2-3,TRBD1
CASSPYGLAGEQFF,TGTGCCAGCAGCCCCTACGGACTAGCGGGTGAGCAGTTCTTC,.,TRBV5-5,TRBJ2-1,TRBD2
CAWSSETPNSPLHF,TGTGCCTGGAGCTCGGAAACACCTAATTCACCCCTCCACTTT,.,TRBV30,TRBJ1-6,.
CAWNGGNQPQHF,TGTGCCTGGAATGGGGGCAATCAGCCCCAGCATTTT,.,TRBV30,TRBJ1-5,.
CATSDRRVIGNEQFF,TGTGCCACCAGTGATCGTAGGGTTATCGGGAATGAGCAGTTCTTC,.,TRBV24-1,TRBJ2-1,.
CASSFNGENEQFF,TGTGCCAGCAGCTTCAACGGGGAAAATGAGCAGTTCTTC,.,TRBV7-2,TRBJ2-1,.
CSATTGTTRGYEQYF,TGCAGTGCTACGACCGGGACTACAAGGGGCTACGAGCAGTACTTC,few,TRBV20-1,TRBJ2-7,TRBD2
CASSPGNSGSQPQHF,TGCGCCAGCAGCCCGGGGAACAGCGGGAGTCAGCCCCAGCATTTT,few,TRBV5-1,TRBJ1-5,.
CASSPGTGGRSNQPQHF,TGTGCCAGCAGCCCAGGGACAGGGGGCCGGAGCAATCAGCCCCAGCATTTT,.,TRBV7-9,TRBJ1-5,TRBD1
CASSNLDTQYF,TGCGCCAGCAGCAATTTGGATACGCAGTATTTT,.,TRBV5-1,TRBJ2-3,.
CASMGTSGARSSYEQYF,TGTGCCAGCATGGGGACTAGCGGGGCCCGGAGCTCCTACGAGCAGTACTTC,.,TRBV27,TRBJ2-7,TRBD2
CARTPGSSSTDTQYF,TGTGCCAGGACCCCTGGATCGTCTAGCACAGATACGCAGTATTTT,.,TRBV2,TRBJ2-3,.
CASSIDSYGYTF,TGTGCCAGCAGCATTGACAGCTATGGCTACACCTTC,.,TRBV7-2,TRBJ1-2,.
CASSLAPSGLLGSDTQYF,TGCGCCAGCAGCTTGGCCCCAAGCGGGCTTCTCGGGTCAGATACGCAGTATTTT,few,TRBV5-1,TRBJ2-3,.
CASSWTSGGPVSTATQYF,TGTGCCAGCAGTTGGACTAGCGGGGGCCCTGTAAGCACAGCTACGCAGTATTTT,.,TRBV6-5,TRBJ2-3,TRBD2
CASSLIVRVRGKAEAFF,TGCGCCAGCAGCTTAATTGTTCGGGTCAGGGGGAAGGCTGAAGCTTTCTTT,many,TRBV5-1,TRBJ1-1,TRBD1
CASSERPGDEKLFF,TGTGCCAGCAGTGAACGGCCGGGAGATGAAAAACTGTTTTTT,few,TRBV2,TRBJ1-4,.
CASSSPSGENEQFF,TGTGCCAGCAGCTCTCCGAGCGGGGAAAATGAGCAGTTCTTC,few,TRBV7-2,TRBJ2-1,TRBD2
CASSFQWTPYEQYF,TGTGCCAGCAGTTTCCAATGGACACCATACGAGCAGTACTTC,few,TRBV12-3/TRBV12-4,TRBJ2-7,.
CASSAGGAHEQYF,TGCGCCAGCAGCGCCGGAGGGGCCCACGAGCAGTACTTC,.,TRBV5-1,TRBJ2-7,.
CCARLGQPLSRYKQYF,TGCTGTGCTCGTCTGGGACAGCCTCTCTCTCGCTACAAGCAGTACTTC,.,TRBV20-1,TRBJ2-7,TRBD1
CASSSSNSPLHF,TGTGCCAGCAGTTCCAGTAATTCACCCCTCCACTTT,.,TRBV12-3/TRBV12-4,TRBJ1-6,.
CASSFRGPPHIFTFVTEAFF,TGCGCCAGCAGCTTTCGAGGGCCACCCCACATTTTTACCTTTGTGACTGAAGCTTTCTTT,few,TRBV5-1,TRBJ1-1,.
CASSLSLLAGEDEQFF,TGTGCCAGCAGCTTAAGCCTCCTAGCGGGAGAAGATGAGCAGTTCTTC,.,TRBV7-3,TRBJ2-1,TRBD2
CSARAPGRVYGYTF,TGCAGTGCTAGAGCCCCCGGCAGGGTCTATGGCTACACCTTC,few,TRBV20-1,TRBJ1-2,.
CASLPPWAGFKRDYGYTF,TGTGCCAGCCTCCCCCCATGGGCAGGCTTTAAAAGGGACTATGGCTACACCTTC,.,TRBV21-1,TRBJ1-2,.
CASSPRTATNEKLFF,TGTGCCAGCAGCCCCCGGACTGCAACTAATGAAAAACTGTTTTTT,many,TRBV5-5,TRBJ1-4,.
CASSPSGGGYEQYF,TGTGCCAGCTCACCATCGGGCGGGGGCTACGAGCAGTACTTC,few,TRBV18,TRBJ2-7,TRBD2
CASSVAAGGSTDTQYF,TGTGCCAGCAGCGTAGCGGCGGGAGGGTCCACAGATACGCAGTATTTT,.,TRBV9,TRBJ2-3,TRBD2
CASSLGGEGSNQPQHF,TGCGCCAGCAGCTTGGGGGGGGAAGGGAGCAATCAGCCCCAGCATTTT,.,TRBV5-1,TRBJ1-5,.
CASSSSMDRGIQYF,TGTGCCAGCAGCTCATCCATGGACAGGGGCATTCAGTACTTC,few,TRBV7-2,TRBJ2-4,TRBD1
CASSENRDTYQPQHF,TGTGCCAGCAGCGAGAACCGGGACACCTATCAGCCCCAGCATTTT,many,TRBV7-8,TRBJ1-5,.
CASSPPGRMEHGYTF,TGTGCCAGCAGCCCCCCGGGGAGGATGGAGCATGGCTACACCTTC,.,TRBV9,TRBJ1-2,.
CASSGISGSSYNEQFF,TGTGCCAGCAGCGGAATTAGCGGGAGCTCCTACAATGAGCAGTTCTTC,.,TRBV7-9,TRBJ2-1,TRBD2
CAGRDRAFTEAFF,TGTGCCGGCCGGGACAGGGCGTTCACTGAAGCTTTCTTT,.,TRBV6-1,TRBJ1-1,TRBD1
CASSFFGGGTGELFF,TGTGCCAGCAGTTTTTTCGGGGGAGGAACCGGGGAGCTGTTTTTT,.,TRBV27,TRBJ2-2,.
CSARPGGRWETQYF,TGCAGTGCTAGACCCGGCGGGAGGTGGGAGACCCAGTACTTC,few,TRBV20-1,TRBJ2-5,TRBD2
CASSLGPSGELFF,TGTGCCAGCAGCTTAGGCCCATCCGGGGAGCTGTTTTTT,many,TRBV7-2,TRBJ2-2,.